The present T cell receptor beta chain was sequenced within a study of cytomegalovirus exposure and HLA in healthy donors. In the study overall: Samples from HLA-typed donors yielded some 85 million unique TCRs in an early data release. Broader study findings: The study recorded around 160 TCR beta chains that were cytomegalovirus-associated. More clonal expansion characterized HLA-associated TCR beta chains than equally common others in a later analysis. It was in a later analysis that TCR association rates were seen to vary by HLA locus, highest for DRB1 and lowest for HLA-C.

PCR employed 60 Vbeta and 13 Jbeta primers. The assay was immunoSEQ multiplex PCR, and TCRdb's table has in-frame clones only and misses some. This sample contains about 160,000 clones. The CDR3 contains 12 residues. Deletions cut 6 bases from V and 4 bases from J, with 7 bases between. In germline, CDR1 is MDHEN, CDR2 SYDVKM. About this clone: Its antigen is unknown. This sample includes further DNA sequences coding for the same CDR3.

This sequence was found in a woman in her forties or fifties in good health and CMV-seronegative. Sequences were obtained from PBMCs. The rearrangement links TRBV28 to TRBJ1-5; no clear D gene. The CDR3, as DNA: TGTGCCAGCAGCACGGGGAATCAGCCCCAGCATTTT. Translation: CASSTGNQPQHF. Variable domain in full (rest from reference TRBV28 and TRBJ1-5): DVKVTQSSRYLVKRTGEKVFLECVQDMDHENMFWYRQDPGLGLRLIYFSYDVKMKEKGDIPEGYSVSREKKERFSLILESASTNQTSMYLCASSTGNQPQHFGDGTRLSIL.